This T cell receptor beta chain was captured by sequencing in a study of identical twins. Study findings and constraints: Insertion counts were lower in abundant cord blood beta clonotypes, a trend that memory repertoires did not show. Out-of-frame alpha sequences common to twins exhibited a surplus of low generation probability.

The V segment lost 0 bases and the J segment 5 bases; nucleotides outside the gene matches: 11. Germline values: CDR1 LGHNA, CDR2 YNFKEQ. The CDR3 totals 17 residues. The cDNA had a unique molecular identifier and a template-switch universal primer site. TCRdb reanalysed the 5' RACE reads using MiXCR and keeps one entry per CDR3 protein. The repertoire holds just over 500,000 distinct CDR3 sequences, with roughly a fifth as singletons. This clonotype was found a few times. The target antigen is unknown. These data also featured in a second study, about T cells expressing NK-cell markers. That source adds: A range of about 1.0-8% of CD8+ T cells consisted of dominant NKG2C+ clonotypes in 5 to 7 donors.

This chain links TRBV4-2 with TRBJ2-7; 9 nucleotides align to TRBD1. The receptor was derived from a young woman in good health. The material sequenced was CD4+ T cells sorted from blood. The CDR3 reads CASSQDRRDRGSHEQYF. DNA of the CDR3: TGTGCCAGCAGCCAAGATCGCCGCGACAGGGGGTCCCACGAGCAGTACTTC.